Listed here are 3 T cell receptor beta chains from one sample, sequenced in a study of cytomegalovirus exposure and HLA in healthy donors. The PCR made use of 60 Vbeta and 13 Jbeta primers. Only in-frame clones appear in the TCRdb table, and some are missing; sequencing was by immunoSEQ multiplex PCR. Counted here are 150,000 to 200,000 clones, approximately 80% occurring once; the ten biggest clones make up about 15%. The material sequenced was PBMCs. These TCRs come from a woman aged 40-49 years in good health and CMV-seronegative.

The rearrangement joins TRBV29-1 to TRBJ1-2, with unresolved D. Looked up from germline, CDR1 is SQVTM and CDR2 is ANQGSEA. Trimming removed 2 bases at V and 4 bases at J, with 5 bases between. There are 11 residues in the CDR3. CDR3 sequence: CSVERGYGYTF. The CDR3 DNA sequence: TGCAGCGTTGAAAGAGGCTATGGCTACACCTTC.

This clone was found a few times. V usage is TRBV4-3 and J usage is TRBJ2-1; 14 nucleotides match TRBD2. Germline lookup yields CDR1 LGHNA and CDR2 YSLEER. J gave up 8 bases and V 4 bases, and 4 bases lay outside the gene matches. This CDR3 spans 15 amino acids. CDR3 nucleotides: TGCGCCAGCAGCCCGAGGACTAGCGGGGGGCATGAGCAGTTCTTC. It codes for CASSPRTSGGHEQFF.

The CDR3 nucleotides read TGTGCCAGCAGTTTCGGAGGGTCGAACACCGGGGAGCTGTTTTTT. It translates to CASSFGGSNTGELFF. V is TRBV6-5 and J is TRBJ2-2; possibly TRBD2 for D (6 bases). In germline, CDR1 is MNHEY, CDR2 SVGAGI. There are 15 residues in the CDR3. V gave up 4 bases and J gave up 0 bases, with 9 bases separating them.